The rows below give T cell receptor beta chains drawn from one sample of a study of CD8 T cells in ankylosing spondylitis. TCRdb re-derived calls from the 5' RACE reads in MiXCR, one entry per CDR3 protein. The sample contains hundreds of thousands of distinct CDR3 sequences, 12% of which appear only once. The source material was blood, either unsorted or a sorted T cell fraction (not recorded which). The source of these receptors is a male donor with ankylosing spondylitis. The CDR3 runs from the conserved cysteine through the conserved F or W. The size of a clone is reported for some rows only, either as once, few or many, or as a class for expanded clones.

abundance: many
j_gene: TRBJ2-7
v_gene: TRBV5-1
CDR3aa: CASSLEGRANEQYF

abundance: many
j_gene: TRBJ2-7
v_gene: TRBV20-1
CDR3aa: CSAALAGAYEQYF

abundance: .
j_gene: TRBJ1-5
v_gene: TRBV20-1
CDR3aa: CSGIRGKSEPQHF

abundance: few
j_gene: TRBJ1-4
v_gene: TRBV4-3
CDR3aa: CASSQRPSTGSGGKLFF

abundance: few
j_gene: TRBJ2-3
v_gene: TRBV21-1
CDR3aa: CASSKSGGSTDTQYF

abundance: few
j_gene: TRBJ1-1
v_gene: TRBV7-9
CDR3aa: CASSNQGGTEAFF

abundance: few
j_gene: TRBJ2-5
v_gene: TRBV29-1
CDR3aa: CSVKDRGDQETQYF

abundance: few
j_gene: TRBJ2-6
v_gene: TRBV6-5
CDR3aa: CASSSPANVLTF

abundance: few
j_gene: TRBJ2-2
v_gene: TRBV4-2
CDR3aa: CASSIGHPNTGELFF

abundance: many
j_gene: TRBJ1-2
v_gene: TRBV5-1
CDR3aa: CASRDNTGGGYTF